Reported below is one TCR beta chain. These data are taken from a study of blood T cell repertoires in COVID-19. About the research overall: T cells, B-cell-depleted T cells, or PBMCs supplied cDNA or gDNA.

The CDR3 length is 18 residues. Looked up from germline, CDR1 is LGHDT and CDR2 is YNNKEL (reference sequence). V lost 1 base and J 3 bases, leaving 21 bases between the germline ends. TCRdb's table, derived via immunoSEQ multiplex PCR, lists solely in-frame clones and lacks some. The data contain around 130,000 clones, 84% of them singletons. Sequencing was performed on peripheral blood. The V and J genes are TRBV3-1 (or the pseudogene TRBV3-2) and TRBJ1-1; D might be TRBD1 (5 bases). The TCR originated in a woman in her thirties who had recovered from COVID-19. The CDR3 reads CASSQVRQGRIRDTEAFF. The CDR3, as DNA: TGTGCCAGCAGCCAAGTAAGGCAGGGTCGGATTCGGGACACTGAAGCTTTCTTT.